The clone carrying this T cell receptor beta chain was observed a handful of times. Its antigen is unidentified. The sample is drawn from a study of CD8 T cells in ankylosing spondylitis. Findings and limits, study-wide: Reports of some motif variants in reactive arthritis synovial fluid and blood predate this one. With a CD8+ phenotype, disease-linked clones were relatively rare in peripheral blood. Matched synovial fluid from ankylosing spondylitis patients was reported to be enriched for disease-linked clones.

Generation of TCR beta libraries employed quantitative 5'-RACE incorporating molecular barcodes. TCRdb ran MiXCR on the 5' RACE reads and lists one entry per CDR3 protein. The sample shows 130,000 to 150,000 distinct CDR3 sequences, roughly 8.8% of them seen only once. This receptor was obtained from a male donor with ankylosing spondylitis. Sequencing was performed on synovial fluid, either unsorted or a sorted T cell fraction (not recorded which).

CDR3 sequence reads: CASSLDLTHTGELFF. CDR3 coding DNA: TGTGCCAGCAGCTTAGATCTGACCCACACCGGGGAGCTGTTTTTT. V is TRBV11-2 and J is TRBJ2-2, with D unclear. The V gene lost 0 bases and the J gene lost 3 bases, with 8 bases spanning the gap. The germline V gene has CDR1 SGHAT and CDR2 FQNNGV. The CDR3 has 15 residues.